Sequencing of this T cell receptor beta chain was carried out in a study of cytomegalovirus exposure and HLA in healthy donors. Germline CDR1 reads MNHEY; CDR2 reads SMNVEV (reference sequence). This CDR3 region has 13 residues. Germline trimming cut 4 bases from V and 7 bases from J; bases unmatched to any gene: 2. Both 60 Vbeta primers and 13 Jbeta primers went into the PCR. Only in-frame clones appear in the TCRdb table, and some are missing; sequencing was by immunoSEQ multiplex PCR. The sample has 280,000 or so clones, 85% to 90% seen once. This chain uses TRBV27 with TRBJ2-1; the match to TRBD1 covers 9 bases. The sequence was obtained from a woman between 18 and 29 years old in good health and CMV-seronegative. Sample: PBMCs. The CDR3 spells CASSWGTGNEQFF. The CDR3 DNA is TGTGCCAGCAGTTGGGGGACAGGGAATGAGCAGTTCTTC.